This TCR beta chain was captured by sequencing in a study of human T cells and chemical hapten exposure. TCRdb fed the RACE reads into MiXCR, producing one record per CDR3 protein. Of 100,000 or so distinct CDR3 sequences in the sample, about 34% were seen once. Trimming shortened V by 2 bases and J by 2 bases, and 13 bases separated the two germline ends. The CDR3 has 17 amino acids. Germline V CDR1 and CDR2: KGHSH, LQKENI. Stated time point: patch test 3, about 24 weeks after DPC sensitization. The treatment denotes: therapeutic diphenylcyclopropenone sensitization with weekly scalp DPC. This receptor was taken from a man aged 40-55 years with alopecia areata. Some clones in this sample may be carry-over from other donors' samples. The V and J genes are TRBV18 and TRBJ2-6, with D possibly TRBD1 on 5 matching bases. The sequencing used whole blood, collected in connection with sensitization to the hapten diphenylcyclopropenone (DPC). In nucleotides, the CDR3 is TGTGCCAGCTCACCAAAGAACAAGGGGACTGGGGCCAACGTCCTGACTTTC. Translation: CASSPKNKGTGANVLTF.